This record concerns one T cell receptor (beta chain) sequence. Method: immunoSEQ multiplex PCR; TCRdb's copy keeps in-frame clones and lacks some. The sample shows some 86,000 clones, around 80% of them seen only once. This specimen comes from a study of blood T cell repertoires in COVID-19. Study-wide background: Some COVID-19 samples were acute and others convalescent; all came from the United States, Italy and Spain. T cells, B-cell-depleted T cells, or PBMCs provided the cDNA or gDNA that served as material.

The CDR3 loop spans 16 amino acids. The germline CDR1 and CDR2 sequences are SGHRS and YFSETQ. V lost 0 bases, J lost 6 bases, and 4 bases stayed unmatched. J is TRBJ2-2 and V is TRBV5-1; 11 bases fit TRBD2. This TCR was recovered from an elderly woman with active or convalescent COVID-19. The sample taken for sequencing was peripheral blood. CDR3 sequence (DNA): TGCGCCAGCAGCTTGGGACTAGCGGGATCCGCCGGGGAGCTGTTTTTT. Translated: CASSLGLAGSAGELFF.